Reported below is one TCR beta chain. The germline V and J ends were trimmed by 5 bases and 10 bases, with 12 bases remaining between them. Per germline, CDR1 SGHVS and CDR2 FNYEAQ. CDR3 length: 13 amino acids. The data derive from a study of blood T cell repertoires in COVID-19. For the study at large: The cDNA or gDNA used as material had been derived from T cells, B-cell-depleted T cells, or PBMCs.

Original handling: Amplification of reference gene primers was used by the study to estimate nucleated cell counts. Clones were sequenced by immunoSEQ multiplex PCR, and TCRdb holds only the in-frame ones, with some missing. V and J calls and clone size are given by that table; D and trimming were obtained from the DNA. The sample shows about 300,000 clones, roughly 85% of them seen only once. V usage is TRBV7-6 and J usage is TRBJ1-6, with D unresolved. Sequencing was carried out using PBMCs or T cells enriched from blood (not recorded which). This TCR derives from a woman aged 45-59 years who had recovered from COVID-19. This chain's CDR3 is CASSLGEGSPLHF. For the CDR3, the DNA is TGTGCCAGCAGCCTGGGCGAAGGCTCACCCCTCCACTTT.